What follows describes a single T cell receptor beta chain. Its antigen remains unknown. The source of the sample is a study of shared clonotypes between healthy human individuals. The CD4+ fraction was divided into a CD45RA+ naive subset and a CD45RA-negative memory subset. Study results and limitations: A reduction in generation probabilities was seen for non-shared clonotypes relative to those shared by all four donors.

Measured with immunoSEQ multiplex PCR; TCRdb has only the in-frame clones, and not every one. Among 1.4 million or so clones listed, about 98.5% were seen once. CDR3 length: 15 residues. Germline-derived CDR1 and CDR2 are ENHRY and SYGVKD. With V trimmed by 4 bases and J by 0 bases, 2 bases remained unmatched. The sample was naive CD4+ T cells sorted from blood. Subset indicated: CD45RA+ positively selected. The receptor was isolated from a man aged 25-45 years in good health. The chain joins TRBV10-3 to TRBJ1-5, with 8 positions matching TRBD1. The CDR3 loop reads CAISVGTGSNQPQHF. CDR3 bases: TGTGCCATCAGTGTCGGGACAGGTAGCAATCAGCCCCAGCATTTT.